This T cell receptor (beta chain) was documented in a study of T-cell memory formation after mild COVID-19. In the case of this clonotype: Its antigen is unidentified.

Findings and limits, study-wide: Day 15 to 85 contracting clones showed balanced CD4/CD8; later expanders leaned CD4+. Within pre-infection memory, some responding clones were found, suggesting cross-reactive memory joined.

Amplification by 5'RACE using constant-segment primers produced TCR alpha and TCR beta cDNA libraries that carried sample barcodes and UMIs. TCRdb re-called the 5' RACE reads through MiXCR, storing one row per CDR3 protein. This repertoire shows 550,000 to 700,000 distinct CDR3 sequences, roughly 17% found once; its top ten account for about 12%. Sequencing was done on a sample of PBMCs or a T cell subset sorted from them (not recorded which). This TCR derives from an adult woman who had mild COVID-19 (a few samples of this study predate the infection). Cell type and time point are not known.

The CDR3: CASSPPNPYPSGNTIYF. As DNA, the CDR3 is TGTGCCAGCTCACCTCCAAATCCTTACCCTTCTGGAAACACCATATATTTT. The chain recombines TRBV18 with TRBJ1-3; D unclear. Looked up from germline, CDR1 is KGHSH and CDR2 is LQKENI. Trimming took off 3 bases at V and 1 base at J, with 16 bases between the two ends. The CDR3 is 17 residues long.